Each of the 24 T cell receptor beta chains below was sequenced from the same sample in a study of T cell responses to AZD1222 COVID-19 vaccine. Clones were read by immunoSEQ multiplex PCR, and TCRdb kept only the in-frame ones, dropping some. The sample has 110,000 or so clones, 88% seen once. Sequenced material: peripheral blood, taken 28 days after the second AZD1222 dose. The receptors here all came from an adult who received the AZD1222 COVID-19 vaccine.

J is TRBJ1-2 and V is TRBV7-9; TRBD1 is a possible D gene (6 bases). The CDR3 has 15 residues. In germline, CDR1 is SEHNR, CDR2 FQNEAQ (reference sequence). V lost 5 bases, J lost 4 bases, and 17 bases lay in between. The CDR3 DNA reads TGTGCCAGCAGCCCAGGGGTGGAAATTGGCTATGGCTACACCTTC. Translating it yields CASSPGVEIGYGYTF.

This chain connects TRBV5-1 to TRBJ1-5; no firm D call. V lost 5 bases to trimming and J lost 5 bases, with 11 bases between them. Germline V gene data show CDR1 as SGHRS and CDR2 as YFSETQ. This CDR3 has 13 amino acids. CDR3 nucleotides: TGCGCCAGCAGTGCAGAGTTTGATCAGCCCCAGCATTTT. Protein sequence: CASSAEFDQPQHF. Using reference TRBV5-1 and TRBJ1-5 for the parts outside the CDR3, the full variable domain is KAGVTQTPRYLIKTRGQQVTLSCSPISGHRSVSWYQQTPGQGLQFLFEYFSETQRNKGNFPGRFSGRQFSNSRSEMNVSTLELGDSALYLCASSAEFDQPQHFGDGTRLSIL.

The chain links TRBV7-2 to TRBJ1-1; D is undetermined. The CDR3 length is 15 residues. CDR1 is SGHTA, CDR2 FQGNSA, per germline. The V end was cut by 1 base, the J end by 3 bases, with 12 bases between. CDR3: CASSLDRAAYTEAFF. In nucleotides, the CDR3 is TGTGCCAGCAGCTTAGACCGGGCAGCGTACACTGAAGCTTTCTTT.

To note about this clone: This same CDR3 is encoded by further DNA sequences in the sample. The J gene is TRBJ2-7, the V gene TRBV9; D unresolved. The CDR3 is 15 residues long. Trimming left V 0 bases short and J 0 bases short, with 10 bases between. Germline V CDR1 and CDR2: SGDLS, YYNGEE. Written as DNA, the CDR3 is TGTGCCAGCAGCGTAGACGGCGGTAGCTCCTACGAGCAGTACTTC. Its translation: CASSVDGGSSYEQYF.

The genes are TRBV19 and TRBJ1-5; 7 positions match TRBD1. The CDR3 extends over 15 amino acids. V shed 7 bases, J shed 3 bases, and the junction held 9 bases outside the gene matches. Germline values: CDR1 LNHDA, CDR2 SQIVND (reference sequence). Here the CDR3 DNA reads TGTGCCAGTAAGAAAGGCGGGACAGACAATCAGCCCCAGCATTTT. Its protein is CASKKGGTDNQPQHF.

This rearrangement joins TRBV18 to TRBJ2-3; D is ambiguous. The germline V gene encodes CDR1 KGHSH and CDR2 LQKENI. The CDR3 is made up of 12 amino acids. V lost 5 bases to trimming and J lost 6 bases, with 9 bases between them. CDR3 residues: CASSGYGDTQYF. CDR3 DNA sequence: TGTGCCAGCTCAGGCTATGGGGATACGCAGTATTTT.

DNA for the CDR3: TGTGCCAGCAGCTCAGGGACTAGCGGGAGGATCGACACAGATACGCAGTATTTT. It encodes CASSSGTSGRIDTDTQYF. The chain has TRBV9 and TRBJ2-3; 15 nucleotides agree with TRBD2. The CDR3 has 18 amino acids. Per germline, CDR1 SGDLS and CDR2 YYNGEE. The V and J ends lost 4 bases and 2 bases, in that order; junction bases with no gene match: 8.

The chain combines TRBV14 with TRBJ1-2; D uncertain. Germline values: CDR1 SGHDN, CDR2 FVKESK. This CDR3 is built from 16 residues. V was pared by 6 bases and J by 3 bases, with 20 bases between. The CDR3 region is CASRRLGFTADYGYTF. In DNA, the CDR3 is TGTGCCAGCAGACGACTCGGGTTCACTGCGGACTATGGCTACACCTTC. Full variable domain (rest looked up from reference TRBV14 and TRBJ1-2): EAGVTQFPSHSVIEKGQTVTLRCDPISGHDNLYWYRRVMGKEIKFLLHFVKESKQDESGMPNNRFLAERTGGTYSTLKVQPAELEDSGVYFCASRRLGFTADYGYTFGSGTRLTVV.

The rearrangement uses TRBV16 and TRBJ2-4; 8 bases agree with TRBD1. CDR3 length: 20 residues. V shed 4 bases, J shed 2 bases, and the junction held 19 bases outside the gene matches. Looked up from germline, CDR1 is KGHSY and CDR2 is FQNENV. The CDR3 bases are TGTGCCAGCAGCCGAATCCAGGACAGGGATTTAACTGGGACCAAAAACATTCAGTACTTC. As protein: CASSRIQDRDLTGTKNIQYF.

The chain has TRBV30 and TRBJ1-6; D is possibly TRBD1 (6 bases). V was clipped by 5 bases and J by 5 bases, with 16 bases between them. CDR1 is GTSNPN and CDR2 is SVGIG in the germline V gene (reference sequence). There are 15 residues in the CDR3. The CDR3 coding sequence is TGTGCCTGGGCCCCTCCGGGGGGCGATAATTCACCCCTCCACTTT. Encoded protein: CAWAPPGGDNSPLHF. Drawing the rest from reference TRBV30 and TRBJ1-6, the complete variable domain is SQTIHQWPATLVQPVGSPLSLECTVEGTSNPNLYWYRQAAGRGLQLLFYSVGIGQISSEVPQNLSASRPQDRQFILSSKKLLLSDSGFYLCAWAPPGGDNSPLHFGNGTRLTVT.

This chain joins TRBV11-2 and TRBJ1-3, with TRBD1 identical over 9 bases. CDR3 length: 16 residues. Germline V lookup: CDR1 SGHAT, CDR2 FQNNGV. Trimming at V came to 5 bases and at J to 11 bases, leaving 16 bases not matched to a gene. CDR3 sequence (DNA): TGTGCCAGCAGCGCGAGGGACAGGGCCCCTAGAGGGTCCATATATTTT. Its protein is CASSARDRAPRGSIYF.

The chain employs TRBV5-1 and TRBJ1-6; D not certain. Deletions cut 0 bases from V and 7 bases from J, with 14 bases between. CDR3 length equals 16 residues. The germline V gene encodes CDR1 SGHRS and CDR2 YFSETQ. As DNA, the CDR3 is TGCGCCAGCAGCTTGGACTCCGACTTCCCCAATTCACCCCTCCACTTT. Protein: CASSLDSDFPNSPLHF.

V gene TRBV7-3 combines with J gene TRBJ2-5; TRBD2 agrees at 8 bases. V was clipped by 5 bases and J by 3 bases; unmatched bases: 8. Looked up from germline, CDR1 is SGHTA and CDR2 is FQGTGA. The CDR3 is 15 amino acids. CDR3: CASSRERGLKETQYF. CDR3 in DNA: TGTGCCAGCAGCCGGGAGCGGGGGCTAAAAGAGACCCAGTACTTC.

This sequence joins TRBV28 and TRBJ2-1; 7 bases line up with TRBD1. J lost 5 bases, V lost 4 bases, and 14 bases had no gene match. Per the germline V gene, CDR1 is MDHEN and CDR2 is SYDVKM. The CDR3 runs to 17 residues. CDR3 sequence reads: CASSSTPRTGINNEQFF. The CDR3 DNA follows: TGTGCCAGCAGTTCTACCCCAAGGACAGGCATAAACAATGAGCAGTTCTTC.

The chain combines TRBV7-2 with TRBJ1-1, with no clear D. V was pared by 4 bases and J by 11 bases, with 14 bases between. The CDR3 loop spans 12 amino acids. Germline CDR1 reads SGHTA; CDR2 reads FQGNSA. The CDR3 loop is CASSYDGSWAFF. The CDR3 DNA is TGTGCCAGCAGCTACGACGGGTCTTGGGCTTTCTTT. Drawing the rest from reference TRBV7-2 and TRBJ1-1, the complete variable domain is GAGVSQSPSNKVTEKGKDVELRCDPISGHTALYWYRQSLGQGLEFLIYFQGNSAPDKSGLPSDRFSAERTGGSVSTLTIQRTQQEDSAVYLCASSYDGSWAFFGQGTRLTVV.

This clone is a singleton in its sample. CDR3 coding DNA: TGTGCCAGCAGCGCCCCCCACCCTGAAGCTTTCTTT. Its translation: CASSAPHPEAFF. This chain joins TRBV28 and TRBJ1-1; D is uncertain. The CDR3 runs 12 residues. V lost 6 bases to trimming and J lost 6 bases, with 11 bases between them. Germline CDR1 reads MDHEN; CDR2 reads SYDVKM. Variable domain in full (rest from reference TRBV28 and TRBJ1-1): DVKVTQSSRYLVKRTGEKVFLECVQDMDHENMFWYRQDPGLGLRLIYFSYDVKMKEKGDIPEGYSVSREKKERFSLILESASTNQTSMYLCASSAPHPEAFFGQGTRLTVV.

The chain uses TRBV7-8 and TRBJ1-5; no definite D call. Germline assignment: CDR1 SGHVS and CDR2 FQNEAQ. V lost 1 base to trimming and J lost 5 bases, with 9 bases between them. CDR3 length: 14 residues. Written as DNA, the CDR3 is TGTGCCAGCAGCTTAGGCGACCGTCATCAGCCCCAGCATTTT. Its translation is CASSLGDRHQPQHF. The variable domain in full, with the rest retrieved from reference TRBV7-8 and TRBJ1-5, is GAGVSQSPRYKVAKRGQDVALRCDPISGHVSLFWYQQALGQGPEFLTYFQNEAQLDKSGLPSDRFFAERPEGSVSTLKIQRTQQEDSAVYLCASSLGDRHQPQHFGDGTRLSIL.

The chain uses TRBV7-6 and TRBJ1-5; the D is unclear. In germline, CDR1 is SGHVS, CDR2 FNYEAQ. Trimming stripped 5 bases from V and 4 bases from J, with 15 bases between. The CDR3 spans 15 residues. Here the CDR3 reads CASSQVPAANQPQHF. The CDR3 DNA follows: TGTGCCAGCAGCCAGGTTCCGGCAGCTAATCAGCCCCAGCATTTT. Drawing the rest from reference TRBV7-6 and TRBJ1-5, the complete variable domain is GAGVSQSPRYKVTKRGQDVALRCDPISGHVSLYWYRQALGQGPEFLTYFNYEAQQDKSGLPNDRFSAERPEGSISTLTIQRTEQRDSAMYRCASSQVPAANQPQHFGDGTRLSIL.

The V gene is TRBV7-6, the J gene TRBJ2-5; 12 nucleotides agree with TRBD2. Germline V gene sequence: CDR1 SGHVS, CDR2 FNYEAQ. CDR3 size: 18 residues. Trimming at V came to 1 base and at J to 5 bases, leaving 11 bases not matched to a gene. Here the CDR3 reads CASSLGASSGGALETQYF. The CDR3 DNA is TGTGCCAGCAGCTTAGGCGCGTCTAGCGGGGGGGCCTTGGAGACCCAGTACTTC.

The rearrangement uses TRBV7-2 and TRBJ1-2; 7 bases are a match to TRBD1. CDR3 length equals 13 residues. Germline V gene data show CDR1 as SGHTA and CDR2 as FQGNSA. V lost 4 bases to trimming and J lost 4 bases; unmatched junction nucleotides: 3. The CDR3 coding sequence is TGTGCCAGCAGCTCCCGACAGGGCTATGGCTACACCTTC. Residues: CASSSRQGYGYTF.

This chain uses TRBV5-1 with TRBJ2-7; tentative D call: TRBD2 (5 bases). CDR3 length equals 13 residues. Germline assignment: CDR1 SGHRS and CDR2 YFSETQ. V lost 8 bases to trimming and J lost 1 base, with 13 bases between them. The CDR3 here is CAREDGKSYEQYF. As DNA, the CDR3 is TGCGCCAGGGAGGACGGAAAGTCCTACGAGCAGTACTTC.

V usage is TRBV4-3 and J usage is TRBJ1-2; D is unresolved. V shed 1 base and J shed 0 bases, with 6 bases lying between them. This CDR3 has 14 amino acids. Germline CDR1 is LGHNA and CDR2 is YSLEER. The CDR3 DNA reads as TGCGCCAGCAGCCAAGTTGATCCTAACTATGGCTACACCTTC. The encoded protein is CASSQVDPNYGYTF.

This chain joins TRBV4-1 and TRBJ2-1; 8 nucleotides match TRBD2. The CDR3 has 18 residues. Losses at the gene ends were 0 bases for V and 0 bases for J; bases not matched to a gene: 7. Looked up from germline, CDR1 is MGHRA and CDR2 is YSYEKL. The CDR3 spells CASSQDPTSASSYNEQFF. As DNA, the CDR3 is TGCGCCAGCAGCCAAGATCCGACTAGCGCTAGCTCCTACAATGAGCAGTTCTTC.

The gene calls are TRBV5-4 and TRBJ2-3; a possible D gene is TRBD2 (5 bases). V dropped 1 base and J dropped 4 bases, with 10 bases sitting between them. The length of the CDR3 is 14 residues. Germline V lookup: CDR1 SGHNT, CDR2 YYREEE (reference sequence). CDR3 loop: CASSLKRAADTQYF. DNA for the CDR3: TGTGCCAGCAGCTTGAAGCGAGCGGCAGATACGCAGTATTTT.